A selection of T cell receptor beta chains follows, all from one sample in a study of cytomegalovirus exposure and HLA in healthy donors. TCRdb keeps only in-frame clones here, not all; method: immunoSEQ multiplex PCR. The sample has around 44,000 clones; roughly 90% are singletons. Sequenced sample: PBMCs. These receptor sequences come from a middle-aged woman in good health and CMV-seropositive. The CDR3 runs from the conserved cysteine through the conserved F or W. Clone size, where shown, is once, few, many, or a class for clones that have expanded.

cdr3_length	v_call	clone_size	j_call	cdr3_aa
14	TRBV11-1	.	TRBJ2-5	CASSDDTIFETQYF
14	TRBV7-9	once	TRBJ1-2	CASSSGQENYGYTF
16	TRBV9	.	TRBJ2-5	CASSPGLAGAGETQYF
13	TRBV11-2	.	TRBJ1-1	CASSFDRGTEAFF
15	TRBV19	.	TRBJ1-2	CASSGSQGKSGGYTF
16	TRBV28	.	TRBJ1-5	CASSGGTVYSNQPQHF
13	TRBV19	.	TRBJ1-6	CASSPTGASPLHF
15	TRBV7-2	.	TRBJ2-5	CASSLRGLDQETQYF
15	TRBV11-2	once	TRBJ2-7	CASRFGTGGFYEQYF
13	TRBV28	.	TRBJ1-2	CASSSGAVAGYTF
15	TRBV11-3	.	TRBJ2-2	CASSTGQFLAGELFF
15	TRBV6-5	few	TRBJ2-7	CASRLLSGTIYEQYF
14	TRBV6-6	.	TRBJ2-7	CASSRESGGYEQYF
16	TRBV7-9	.	TRBJ2-7	CASSYSRSGSSYEQYF
14	TRBV7-6	once	TRBJ2-3	CASSFTDRADTQYF
15	TRBV7-9	.	TRBJ2-1	CASRVSGGQYNEQFF
16	TRBV7-9	.	TRBJ2-5	CASSPEGTRGQETQYF
16	TRBV4-2	.	TRBJ1-6	CASSQGLLDSASPLHF
15	TRBV7-3	once	TRBJ1-1	CASSPGGLMNTEAFF
18	TRBV9	.	TRBJ1-2	CASSPTSRPRTASSGHTF
18	TRBV19	.	TRBJ1-5	CASSIDWGQGASNQPQHF
13	TRBV29-1	.	TRBJ2-2	CSVDTANTGELFF
17	TRBV19	.	TRBJ2-1	CASSSLTGTSGTNEQFF
15	TRBV6-1	once	TRBJ1-1	CASSSPGGLRTEAFF
12	TRBV6-1	once	TRBJ2-5	CASSDTRGSQYF
14	TRBV2	.	TRBJ1-2	CASMRTGKNYGYTF
15	TRBV18	few	TRBJ1-6	CASSLIWAETSPLHF
15	TRBV6-5	.	TRBJ1-2	CASSYSKQGRYGYTF
13	TRBV6-5	.	TRBJ2-1	CASSLLGGNEQFF
15	TRBV12-5	.	TRBJ1-1	CASGLVQGHRTEAFF
13	TRBV5-1	.	TRBJ2-1	CASSGLVENEQFF
12	TRBV7-9	.	TRBJ2-1	CASSFSQEEQFF
16	TRBV28	.	TRBJ1-4	CASHNYIHRGSEKLFF
15	TRBV11-1	.	TRBJ2-5	CASSITLAVQETQYF
16	TRBV11-2	.	TRBJ2-1	CASSFHRQGAYNEQFF
18	TRBV10-3	.	TRBJ1-5	CAISERGQGADSNQPQHF
12	TRBV2	.	TRBJ1-1	CASRTDRGEAFF
14	TRBV10-1	.	TRBJ2-2	CASPSSHEHRELFF
13	TRBV7-2	once	TRBJ1-5	CASSPEANQPQHF
12	TRBV7-2	.	TRBJ1-1	CASSNSREKAFF
15	TRBV28	.	TRBJ2-3	CASSLAGGAKDTQYF
16	TRBV7-9	.	TRBJ1-5	CASSWGTGSDNQPQHF
14	TRBV28	once	TRBJ2-7	CASSPQGLPYEQYF
12	TRBV28	.	TRBJ1-1	CASSRDRGRAFF
14	TRBV27	.	TRBJ1-1	CASRWTGGGTEAFF
13	TRBV27	.	TRBJ2-5	CASSRDRGETQYF
17	TRBV9	.	TRBJ2-1	CASSLPRTGSSYNEQFF
13	TRBV21-1	once	TRBJ2-7	CASSKSTSREQYF
14	TRBV5-1	.	TRBJ1-1	CASSLESGDTEAFF
15	TRBV19	once	TRBJ1-5	CASNVDSFGNQPQHF